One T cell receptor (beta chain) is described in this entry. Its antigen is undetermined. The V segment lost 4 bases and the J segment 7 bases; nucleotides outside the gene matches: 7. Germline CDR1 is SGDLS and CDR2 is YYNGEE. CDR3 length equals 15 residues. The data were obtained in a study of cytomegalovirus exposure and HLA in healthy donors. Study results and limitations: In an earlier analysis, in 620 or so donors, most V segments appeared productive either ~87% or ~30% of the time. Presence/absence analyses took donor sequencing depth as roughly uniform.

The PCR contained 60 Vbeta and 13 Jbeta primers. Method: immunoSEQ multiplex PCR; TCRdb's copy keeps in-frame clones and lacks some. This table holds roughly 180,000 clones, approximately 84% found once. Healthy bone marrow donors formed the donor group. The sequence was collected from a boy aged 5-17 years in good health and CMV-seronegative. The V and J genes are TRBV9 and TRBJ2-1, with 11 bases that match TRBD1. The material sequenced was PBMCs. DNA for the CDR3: TGTGCCAGCAGCTACCGGACAGGGGGCAAGAATGAGCAGTTCTTC. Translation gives CASSYRTGGKNEQFF.